The 8 T cell receptor beta chains in this list originate from one sample, sequenced in a study of T-cell reconstitution after alpha-beta-depleted transplantation in children. Preparation of the TCRbeta library used unique molecular identifiers. TCRdb re-analysed the PCR reads in MiXCR, keeping a single row per CDR3 protein. The sample contains about 980,000 distinct CDR3 sequences, less than 30% of which appear only once. The specimen comprised PBMCs, mostly from graft donor cells, sampled 360 days after TCRalphabeta/CD19-depleted stem cell transplant. Source of these receptors: a boy under two years old who had a stem cell transplant for SCID, so the T cells may come from the graft donor.

The V gene is TRBV7-3, the J gene TRBJ1-3; maybe TRBD1 (5 bases). Germline-derived CDR1 and CDR2 are SGHTA and FQGTGA. The V end was cut by 5 bases, the J end by 4 bases, with 18 bases between. The CDR3 has 16 amino acids. CDR3 sequence: CASSPTLGTLGNTIYF. CDR3 nucleotide sequence: TGTGCCAGCAGCCCAACCCTAGGGACTCTGGGAAACACCATATATTTT.

Only a few counts were recorded for this clonotype. This chain links TRBV12-3 or TRBV12-4 with TRBJ2-3, with D perhaps matching TRBD1 (5 bases). Trimming cost V 10 bases and J 2 bases, with 19 bases left between them. There are 15 residues in the CDR3. The CDR3 is CATRESQGHTDTQYF. The CDR3 region has the DNA TGTGCCACAAGAGAATCGCAGGGTCACACAGATACGCAGTATTTT.

The genes are TRBV4-1 and TRBJ2-6, with D maybe TRBD2 (6 bases). V lost 1 base to trimming and J lost 16 bases, with 11 bases between them. CDR3 length equals 12 residues. From germline, CDR1 is MGHRA and CDR2 YSYEKL. CDR3 sequence (DNA): TGCGCCAGCAGCCAAGTTAGCGGTAAACTGACTTTC. Amino acids: CASSQVSGKLTF.

The chain has TRBV5-5 and TRBJ2-1, with no clear D. V was pared by 4 bases and J by 6 bases, with 11 bases between. Germline loops: CDR1 SGHKS, CDR2 YYEKEE (reference sequence). The CDR3 sequence is 13 residues long. CDR3 nucleotide sequence: TGTGCCAGCAGCCAGGAACCATTCAATGAGCAGTTCTTC. This encodes CASSQEPFNEQFF.

The CDR3 spells CRASGTGETQYF. In DNA, the CDR3 is TGCAGGGCTTCCGGGACAGGAGAGACCCAGTACTTC. The chain employs TRBV29-1 and TRBJ2-5, with TRBD1 matching 8 bases. The CDR3 is 12 residues long. The germline V gene encodes CDR1 SQVTM and CDR2 ANQGSEA.

This clonotype occurred a few times. The chain carries TRBV4-3 and TRBJ1-5, with 9 bases fitting TRBD1. The germline CDR1 and CDR2 sequences are LGHNA and YSLEER. V lost 1 base, J lost 5 bases, and 3 bases stayed unmatched. The CDR3 extends over 15 amino acids. CDR3 in amino acids: CASSQGTGDDQPQHF. In DNA form, the CDR3 reads TGCGCCAGCAGCCAAGGGACAGGGGACGATCAGCCCCAGCATTTT.

V usage is TRBV5-1 and J usage is TRBJ2-2; 8 nucleotides line up with TRBD1. This CDR3 has 16 residues. Per germline, CDR1 SGHRS and CDR2 YFSETQ. The V and J ends lost 4 bases and 2 bases, in that order; junction bases with no gene match: 7. This CDR3 is CASSQRTGTNTGELFF. For the CDR3, the DNA is TGCGCCAGCAGCCAACGGACAGGGACCAACACCGGGGAGCTGTTTTTT. The variable domain in full, completed from reference TRBV5-1 and TRBJ2-2, reads KAGVTQTPRYLIKTRGQQVTLSCSPISGHRSVSWYQQTPGQGLQFLFEYFSETQRNKGNFPGRFSGRQFSNSRSEMNVSTLELGDSALYLCASSQRTGTNTGELFFGEGSRLTVL.

The sample holds a few counts of this clonotype. The rearrangement joins TRBV5-1 to TRBJ2-7; D gene ambiguous. The V gene lost 7 bases and the J gene lost 6 bases, with 14 bases spanning the gap. Germline CDR1 is SGHRS and CDR2 is YFSETQ. This CDR3 contains 12 residues. The CDR3 DNA reads TGCGCCAGCCAGTTAGACGGCGGCGAGCAGTACTTC. It yields the protein CASQLDGGEQYF.